The following is a T cell receptor (beta chain) sequence with its context. Its antigen is as yet unknown. Reverse transcription of all isolated RNA meant that expressed TCRB transcripts were sequenced. Method: immunoSEQ multiplex PCR; TCRdb's copy keeps in-frame clones and lacks some. The sample contains 330,000 or so clones, roughly 12% of which appear only once. Purities over 95% were achieved in all sorted populations. The V and J ends lost 1 base and 2 bases respectively, with 5 bases between them. Per germline, CDR1 SEHNR and CDR2 FQNEAQ (reference sequence). The CDR3 is made up of 13 amino acids. This sample was included in a study of beta chain features in type 1 diabetes. Study results and caveats: TCRB CDR3s were moderately but significantly shorter in Type 1 diabetes patients in all four CD4+ subsets.

Sequences were obtained from naive CD4+ T cells from blood. This sequence originates from a woman under 30 with type 1 diabetes. The J gene is TRBJ2-5, the V gene TRBV7-9, with D perhaps TRBD2 (5 bases). The CDR3 region has the DNA TGTGCCAGCAGCTTAGGGACTCAAGAGACCCAGTACTTC. It yields the protein CASSLGTQETQYF.